This T cell receptor (beta chain) was documented in a study of T-cell reconstitution after alpha-beta-depleted transplantation in children. General study points: Expanded graft clones, several hundred of them, were reportedly the source of alpha-beta T cells about two months after transplant. Newly generated T cells supplied most T-cell counts and diversity one year post-transplant.

The junction had 9 bases not matched to a gene; V was cut back by 5 bases and J by 2 bases. This CDR3 spans 16 amino acids. Preparing the TCRbeta library involved the use of unique molecular identifiers. TCRdb recomputed calls from the PCR reads with MiXCR, one row per CDR3 protein. The profile shows 540,000 or so distinct CDR3 sequences, more than 20% of them singletons. Worth noting for this clonotype: Antigen: not known.

Specimen: PBMCs, mostly from graft donor cells, collected 360 days after TCRalphabeta/CD19-depleted stem cell transplant. The J gene is TRBJ2-1, the V gene TRBV12-3 or TRBV12-4; TRBD2 matches 7 bases. The source of this sequence is a boy under two years old who had a stem cell transplant for acute myeloid leukemia, so the T cells may come from the graft donor. CDR3 DNA: TGTGCCAGCAGTCCCCGGGGGGAAACCCCCTACAATGAGCAGTTCTTC. This codes for CASSPRGETPYNEQFF.